This TCR beta chain was sequenced for a study of neurological immune-mediated disorders. In the case of this clonotype: No DNA is shown, since the ends of the CDR3 on it are uncertain; the CDR3 is the one TCRdb lists.

MiXCR, applied by TCRdb to the 5' RACE reads, yields one record per CDR3 protein. This table holds about 44,000 distinct CDR3 sequences, about 22% found once. Sample time point: technical triplicate 3. CDR1 and CDR2 from the germline V gene are DFQATT and SNEGSKA (reference sequence). 24 amino acids form the CDR3, both terminal residues included. The source material was PBMCs. The receptor was isolated from a man between 60 and 70 years old with HTLV-1-associated myelopathy (HAM/TSP). V is TRBV20-1 and J is TRBJ2-2; TRBD1, the D gene given by the table, was not confirmed from the DNA. CDR3 region: CSASVIGLVGIEQYFGPGTGELFF.